The text below deals with one T cell receptor beta chain. Its antigen remains unidentified. This entry belongs to a study of cytomegalovirus exposure and HLA in healthy donors. Points from the study as a whole: Researchers counted over 150 TCR beta chains as cytomegalovirus-associated. Reports indicate that TCR beta sequences accurately predicted the HLA-A and HLA-B alleles of most subjects.

The CDR3 extends over 13 amino acids. The germline V gene encodes CDR1 MNHEY and CDR2 SVGAGI. V dropped 8 bases and J dropped 0 bases, with 7 bases sitting between them. The PCR used 60 Vbeta and 13 Jbeta primers. Libraries were prepared by immunoSEQ multiplex PCR; TCRdb keeps only in-frame clonotypes and omits some of them. The repertoire has about 150,000 clones, 75% to 85% of them found once; the top ten carry under 8%. The sample comprised PBMCs. The TCR comes from a man aged 45-65 years in good health and CMV-seropositive. The genes are TRBV6-5 and TRBJ1-4, with D possibly matching TRBD1 (5 bases). The CDR3 DNA reads as TGTGCCAGCGGAGGGGCAACTAATGAAAAACTGTTTTTT. Translating gives CASGGATNEKLFF.